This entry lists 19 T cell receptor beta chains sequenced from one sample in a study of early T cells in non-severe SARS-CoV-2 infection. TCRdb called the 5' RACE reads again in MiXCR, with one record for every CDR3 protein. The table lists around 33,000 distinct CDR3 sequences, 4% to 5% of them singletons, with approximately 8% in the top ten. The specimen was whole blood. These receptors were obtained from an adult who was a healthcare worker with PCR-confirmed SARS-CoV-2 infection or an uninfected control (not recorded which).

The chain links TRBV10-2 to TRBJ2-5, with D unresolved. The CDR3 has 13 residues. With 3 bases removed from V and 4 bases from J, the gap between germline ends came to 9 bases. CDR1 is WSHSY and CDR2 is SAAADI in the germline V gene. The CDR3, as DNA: TGCGCCAGCAGTGATGTTGCTCCAGAGACCCAGTACTTC. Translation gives CASSDVAPETQYF.

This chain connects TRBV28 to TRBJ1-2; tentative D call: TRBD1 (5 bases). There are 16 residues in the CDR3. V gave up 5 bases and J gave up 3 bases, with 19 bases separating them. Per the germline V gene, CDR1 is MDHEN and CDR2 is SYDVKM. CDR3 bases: TGTGCCAGCAGTCCAGGACACCTCGCAGGGTACTATGGCTACACCTTC. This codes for CASSPGHLAGYYGYTF.

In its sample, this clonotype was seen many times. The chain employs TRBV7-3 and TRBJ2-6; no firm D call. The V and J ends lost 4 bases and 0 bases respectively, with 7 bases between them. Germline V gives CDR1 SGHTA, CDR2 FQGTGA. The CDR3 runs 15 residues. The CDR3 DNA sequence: TGTGCCAGCAGCTCCCAGTCCTCTGGGGCCAACGTCCTGACTTTC. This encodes CASSSQSSGANVLTF.

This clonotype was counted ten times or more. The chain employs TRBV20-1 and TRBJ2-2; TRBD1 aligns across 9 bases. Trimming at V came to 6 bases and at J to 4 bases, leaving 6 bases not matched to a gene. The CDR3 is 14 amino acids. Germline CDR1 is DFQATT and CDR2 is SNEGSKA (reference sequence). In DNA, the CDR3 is TGCAGTGCCACCCGGACAGGGGCCACCGGGGAGCTGTTTTTT. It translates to CSATRTGATGELFF.

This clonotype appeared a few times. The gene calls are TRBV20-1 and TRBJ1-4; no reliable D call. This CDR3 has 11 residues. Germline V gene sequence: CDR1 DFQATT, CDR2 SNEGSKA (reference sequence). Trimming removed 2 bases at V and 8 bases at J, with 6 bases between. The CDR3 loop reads CSARHREKLFF. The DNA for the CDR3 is TGCAGTGCTAGACATCGGGAAAAACTGTTTTTT.

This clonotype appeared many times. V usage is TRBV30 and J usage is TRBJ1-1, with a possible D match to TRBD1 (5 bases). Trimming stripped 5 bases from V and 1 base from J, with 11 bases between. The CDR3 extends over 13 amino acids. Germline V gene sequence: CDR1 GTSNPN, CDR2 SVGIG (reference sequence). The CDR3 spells CAWRQGKNTEAFF. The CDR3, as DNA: TGTGCCTGGCGTCAGGGAAAGAACACTGAAGCTTTCTTT.

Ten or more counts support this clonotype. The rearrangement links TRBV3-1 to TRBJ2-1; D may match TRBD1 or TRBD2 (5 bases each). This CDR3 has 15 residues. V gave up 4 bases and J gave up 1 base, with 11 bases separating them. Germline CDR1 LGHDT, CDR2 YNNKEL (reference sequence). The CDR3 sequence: CASSPPGRSYNEQFF. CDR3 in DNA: TGTGCCAGCAGCCCCCCGGGACGGTCCTACAATGAGCAGTTCTTC.

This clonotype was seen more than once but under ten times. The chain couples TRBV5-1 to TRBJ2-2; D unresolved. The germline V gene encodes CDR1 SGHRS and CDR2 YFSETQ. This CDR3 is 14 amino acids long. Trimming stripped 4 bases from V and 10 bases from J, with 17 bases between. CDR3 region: CASSLQLAKEELFF. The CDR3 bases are TGCGCCAGCAGCCTTCAATTGGCCAAAGAGGAGCTGTTTTTT.

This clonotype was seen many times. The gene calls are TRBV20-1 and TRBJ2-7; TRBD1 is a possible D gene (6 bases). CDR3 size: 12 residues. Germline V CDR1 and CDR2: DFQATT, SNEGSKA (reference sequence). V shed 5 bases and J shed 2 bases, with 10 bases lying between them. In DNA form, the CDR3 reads TGCAGTGCTGAGGGACAAGCCTACGAGCAGTACTTC. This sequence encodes CSAEGQAYEQYF.

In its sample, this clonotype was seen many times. The CDR3 protein is CASRDYRVTQYF. The CDR3 nucleotides are TGTGCCAGCAGGGACTACAGGGTGACGCAGTATTTT. The V gene is TRBV2, the J gene TRBJ2-3; D assignment may be TRBD1 or TRBD2 (6 bases each). The CDR3 is made up of 12 amino acids. With 6 bases removed from V and 9 bases from J, the gap between germline ends came to 13 bases. CDR1 is SNHLY, CDR2 FYNNEI, per germline.

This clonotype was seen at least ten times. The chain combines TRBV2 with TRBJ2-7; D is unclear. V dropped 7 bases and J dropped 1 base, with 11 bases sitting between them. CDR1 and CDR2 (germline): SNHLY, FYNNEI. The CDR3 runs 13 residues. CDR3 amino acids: CASNPPFSYEQYF. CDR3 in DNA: TGTGCCAGCAATCCTCCCTTTTCCTACGAGCAGTACTTC.

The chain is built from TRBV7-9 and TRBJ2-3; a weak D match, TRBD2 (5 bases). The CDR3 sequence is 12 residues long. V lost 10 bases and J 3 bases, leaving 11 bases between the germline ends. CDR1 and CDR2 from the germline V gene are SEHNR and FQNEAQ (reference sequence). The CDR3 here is CANRSGTDTQYF. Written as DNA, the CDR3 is TGTGCCAACAGAAGCGGAACAGATACGCAGTATTTT.

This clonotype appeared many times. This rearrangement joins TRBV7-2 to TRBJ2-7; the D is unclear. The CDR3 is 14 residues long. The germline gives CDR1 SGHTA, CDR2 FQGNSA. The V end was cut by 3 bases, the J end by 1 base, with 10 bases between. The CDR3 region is CASSFDPGSYEQYF. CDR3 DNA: TGTGCCAGCAGCTTCGATCCCGGGTCCTACGAGCAGTACTTC.

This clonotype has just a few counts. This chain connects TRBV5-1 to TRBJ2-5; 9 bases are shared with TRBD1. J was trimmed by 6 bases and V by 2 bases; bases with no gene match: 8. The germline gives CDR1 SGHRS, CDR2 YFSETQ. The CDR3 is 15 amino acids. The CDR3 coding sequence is TGCGCCAGCAGCTTCCGGGACAGGGCTATGAAGACCCAGTACTTC. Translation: CASSFRDRAMKTQYF.

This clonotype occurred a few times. Here the CDR3 reads CASSRGAGEQYF. CDR3 nucleotides: TGTGCCAGCAGTAGAGGGGCGGGGGAGCAGTACTTC. The chain joins TRBV27 to TRBJ2-7, with D possibly matching TRBD2 (6 bases). Trimming stripped 5 bases from V and 7 bases from J, with 12 bases between. Germline CDR1 is MNHEY and CDR2 is SMNVEV (reference sequence). This CDR3 spans 12 amino acids.

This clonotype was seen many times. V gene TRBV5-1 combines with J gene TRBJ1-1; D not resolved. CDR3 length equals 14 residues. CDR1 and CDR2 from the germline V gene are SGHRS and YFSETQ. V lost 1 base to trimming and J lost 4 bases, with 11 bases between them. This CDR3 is CASSLPGFSTEAFF. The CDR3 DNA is TGCGCCAGCAGCTTGCCCGGGTTTAGCACTGAAGCTTTCTTT.

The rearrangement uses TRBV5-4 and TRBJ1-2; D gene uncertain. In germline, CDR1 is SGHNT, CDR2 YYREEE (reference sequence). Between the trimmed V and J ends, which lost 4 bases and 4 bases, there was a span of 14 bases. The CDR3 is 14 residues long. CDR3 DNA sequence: TGTGCCAGCAGCATCGTCAGGTCTGGCTATGGCTACACCTTC. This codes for CASSIVRSGYGYTF.

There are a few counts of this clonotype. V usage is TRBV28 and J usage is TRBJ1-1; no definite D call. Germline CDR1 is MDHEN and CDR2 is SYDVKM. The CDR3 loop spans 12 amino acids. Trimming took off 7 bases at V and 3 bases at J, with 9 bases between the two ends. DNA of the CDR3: TGTGCCAGCATAAGCAGCCACACTGAAGCTTTCTTT. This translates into CASISSHTEAFF.

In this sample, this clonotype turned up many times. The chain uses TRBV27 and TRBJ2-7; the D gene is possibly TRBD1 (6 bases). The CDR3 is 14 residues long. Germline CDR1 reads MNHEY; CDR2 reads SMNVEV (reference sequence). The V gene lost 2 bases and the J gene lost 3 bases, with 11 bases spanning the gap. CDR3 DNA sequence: TGTGCCAGCAGTTTAGGGACATTAGTCTACGAGCAGTACTTC. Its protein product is CASSLGTLVYEQYF.